These 8 T cell receptor beta chains were all obtained from the same sample, sequenced in a study of T cell repertoires in cytomegalovirus infection. No antigens are known for them. TCRdb called the reads again in MiXCR, with one record for every CDR3 protein. The sample has 360,000 or so distinct CDR3 sequences, approximately 35% seen once. The source was cultured PBMCs, collected from culture after CMV antigen stimulation. The receptors were gathered from a human donor in good health (CMV status not recorded). Some clones in this sample may be carry-over from other donors' samples.

The V gene is TRBV7-2, the J gene TRBJ2-5; D is tentatively TRBD1 or TRBD2 (5 bases each). The germline V and J ends were trimmed by 1 base and 5 bases, with 11 bases remaining between them. The CDR3 runs to 14 residues. Germline lookup yields CDR1 SGHTA and CDR2 FQGNSA. The CDR3 loop is CASSLERGRETQYF. For the CDR3, the DNA is TGTGCCAGCAGCTTAGAACGGGGACGGGAGACCCAGTACTTC. The whole variable domain, filled in from reference TRBV7-2 and TRBJ2-5, reads GAGVSQSPSNKVTEKGKDVELRCDPISGHTALYWYRQSLGQGLEFLIYFQGNSAPDKSGLPSDRFSAERTGGSVSTLTIQRTQQEDSAVYLCASSLERGRETQYFGPGTRLLVL.

This clonotype was detected only a few times. This chain joins TRBV19 and TRBJ2-1, with 8 bases that match TRBD2. Per germline, CDR1 LNHDA and CDR2 SQIVND (reference sequence). V dropped 5 bases and J dropped 5; count of bases not matched to a gene: 5. This CDR3 comprises 14 residues. The CDR3 protein is CASSRAGENNEQFF. The CDR3 DNA reads TGTGCCAGTAGTCGAGCGGGAGAAAACAATGAGCAGTTCTTC.

The table lists this clonotype with a few counts. The rearrangement links TRBV7-2 to TRBJ2-6; D tentatively reads TRBD1 or TRBD2 (5 bases each). The CDR3 totals 17 residues. Trimming removed 4 bases at V and 3 bases at J, with 16 bases between. CDR1 is SGHTA, CDR2 FQGNSA, per germline. DNA of the CDR3: TGTGCCAGCAGCTCGTCCCGTGGGGGTCTTGGGGCCAACGTCCTGACTTTC. It translates to CASSSSRGGLGANVLTF.

This chain connects TRBV12-3 or TRBV12-4 to TRBJ2-1; a possible D gene is TRBD2 (5 bases). The CDR3 spans 12 residues. V was shortened by 5 bases and J by 10 bases, with 12 bases between the two germline ends. The CDR3 spells CASSLTRKEQFF. For the CDR3, the DNA is TGTGCCAGCAGTCTTACTAGAAAAGAGCAGTTCTTC.

The V call is TRBV14, the J call TRBJ1-1; D might be TRBD1 (5 bases). The CDR3 sequence is 13 residues long. Germline loops: CDR1 SGHDN, CDR2 FVKESK. V lost 5 bases, J lost 5 bases, and 12 bases lay in between. The CDR3 loop reads CASSFSRVTEAFF. CDR3 DNA sequence: TGTGCCAGCAGCTTTTCCAGGGTGACTGAAGCTTTCTTT.

This clonotype was observed a few times. The chain is built from TRBV19 and TRBJ1-5; D unclear. The CDR3 is 13 residues long. Germline V gene data show CDR1 as LNHDA and CDR2 as SQIVND (reference sequence). Trimming stripped 5 bases from V and 5 bases from J, with 10 bases between. This CDR3 reads CASSVHIDQPQHF. The CDR3 DNA sequence: TGTGCCAGTAGTGTGCACATTGATCAGCCCCAGCATTTT. Using reference TRBV19 and TRBJ1-5 for the parts outside the CDR3, the full variable domain is DGGITQSPKYLFRKEGQNVTLSCEQNLNHDAMYWYRQDPGQGLRLIYYSQIVNDFQKGDIAEGYSVSREKKESFPLTVTSAQKNPTAFYLCASSVHIDQPQHFGDGTRLSIL.

This clonotype was counted at least ten times. The chain carries TRBV6-1 and TRBJ1-1; D gene unclear. This CDR3 comprises 15 residues. The V end was cut by 0 bases, the J end by 4 bases, with 12 bases between. The germline CDR1 and CDR2 sequences are MNHNS and SASEGT. The chain's CDR3 is CASSEARPPGTEAFF. Written as DNA, the CDR3 is TGTGCCAGCAGTGAAGCCAGGCCACCCGGCACTGAAGCTTTCTTT.

The V gene is TRBV20-1, the J gene TRBJ2-3; 10 bases align to TRBD2. Losses at the gene ends were 1 base for V and 1 base for J; bases not matched to a gene: 5. Germline-derived CDR1 and CDR2 are DFQATT and SNEGSKA (reference sequence). The CDR3 has 16 amino acids. The CDR3 bases are TGCAGTGCTAGAGTACCAGCGGGAGGGGGCACAGATACGCAGTATTTT. Protein product: CSARVPAGGGTDTQYF.